The 14 T cell receptor beta chains below were found in one sample sequenced in a study of blood T cell repertoires in COVID-19. Sequencing used immunoSEQ multiplex PCR; TCRdb keeps in-frame clones, though not all of them. The data hold fewer than 200,000 clones, with roughly 81% observed a single time. The source material was peripheral blood. The source of these receptors is a woman over 75 with COVID-19, enrolled during active disease.

This clone was detected many times. This chain connects TRBV12-3 or TRBV12-4 to TRBJ1-2, with D perhaps TRBD1 (6 bases). The CDR3 is made up of 12 amino acids. V dropped 5 bases and J dropped 7 bases, with 11 bases sitting between them. This CDR3 reads CASSAGALGYTF. The CDR3, as DNA: TGTGCCAGCAGTGCGGGGGCGCTTGGCTACACCTTC.

The gene calls are TRBV4-1 and TRBJ2-6, with TRBD2 as a possible D gene (6 bases). Trimming cost V 0 bases and J 4 bases, with 10 bases left between them. The CDR3 is 16 amino acids. The germline gives CDR1 MGHRA, CDR2 YSYEKL. The CDR3 sequence is CASSQEGGNGANVLTF. The CDR3 nucleotides read TGCGCCAGCAGCCAAGAAGGAGGGAACGGGGCCAACGTCCTGACTTTC.

In this sample, this clone turned up a few times. The V gene is TRBV11-3, the J gene TRBJ2-3, with 16 bases lining up with TRBD2. This CDR3 has 16 amino acids. Germline CDR1 SGHNT, CDR2 YENEEA. After removal of 3 bases from V and 4 bases from J, the junction contained 1 base not matched to a gene. CDR3 nucleotide sequence: TGTGCCAGCAGCTTGGGACTAGCGGGAGGGGCAGATACGCAGTATTTT. Translating gives CASSLGLAGGADTQYF.

This clone was counted between two and nine times. The DNA for the CDR3 is TGCGCCAGCAGCTTGGGAGGAGGCGTATTATCCCACTACAATGAGCAGTTCTTC. This codes for CASSLGGGVLSHYNEQFF. The chain is built from TRBV5-1 and TRBJ2-1, with D possibly matching TRBD2 (5 bases). V was shortened by 0 bases and J by 3 bases, with 19 bases between the two germline ends. This CDR3 has 18 amino acids. Germline V lookup: CDR1 SGHRS, CDR2 YFSETQ.

The V and J genes are TRBV3-1 (or the pseudogene TRBV3-2) and TRBJ1-6; TRBD1 aligns across 7 bases. The CDR3 runs to 15 residues. Germline V CDR1 and CDR2: LGHDT, YNNKEL (reference sequence). V was pared by 4 bases and J by 9 bases, with 9 bases of the junction left unmatched. The CDR3 region has the DNA TGTGCCAGCAGCCTCGCTACAGGGGCACTTTCACCCCTCCACTTT. Translation gives CASSLATGALSPLHF.

The genes are TRBV5-1 and TRBJ2-7; TRBD1 matches at 7 bases. The CDR3 sequence is 15 residues long. From germline, CDR1 is SGHRS and CDR2 YFSETQ. V lost 0 bases and J lost 4; bases outside the gene matches: 7. Here the CDR3 DNA reads TGCGCCAGCAGCTTGGGGGGACAGCCCTTTTACGAGCAGTACTTC. Amino acids: CASSLGGQPFYEQYF.

The chain uses TRBV4-1 and TRBJ1-1, with TRBD1 matching over 7 bases. Per germline, CDR1 MGHRA and CDR2 YSYEKL. V lost 5 bases and J lost 3; bases outside the gene matches: 6. CDR3 size: 14 residues. The chain's CDR3 is CASSLDRAHTEAFF. CDR3 nucleotide sequence: TGCGCCAGCAGCTTAGACAGGGCCCACACTGAAGCTTTCTTT.

The table lists this clone with a few counts. The chain joins TRBV3-1 (or the pseudogene TRBV3-2) to TRBJ2-3; 11 nucleotides line up with TRBD2. The CDR3 runs 15 residues. CDR1 and CDR2 from the germline V gene are LGHDT and YNNKEL (reference sequence). With V trimmed by 4 bases and J by 1 base, 1 base remained unmatched. The CDR3 region is CASSPGLAGTDTQYF. The CDR3 DNA is TGTGCCAGCAGCCCGGGACTAGCGGGCACAGATACGCAGTATTTT.

V usage is TRBV15 and J usage is TRBJ1-5, with D possibly being TRBD1 (5 bases). This CDR3 is 14 amino acids long. The germline gives CDR1 LNHNV, CDR2 YYDKDF (reference sequence). The ends were cut back, 5 bases at V and 7 bases at J, with 15 bases in the middle. CDR3 sequence (DNA): TGTGCCACCAGCGGCGGGGGGGGGTACCAGCCCCAGCATTTT. Translating it yields CATSGGGGYQPQHF.

The V call is TRBV27, the J call TRBJ2-1, with D perhaps matching TRBD2 (6 bases). The CDR3 extends over 14 amino acids. Per the germline V gene, CDR1 is MNHEY and CDR2 is SMNVEV (reference sequence). Trimming took off 6 bases at V and 0 bases at J, with 9 bases between the two ends. This CDR3 is CASRAGSSYNEQFF. The CDR3 region has the DNA TGTGCCAGCAGAGCGGGTAGCTCCTACAATGAGCAGTTCTTC.

The rearrangement uses TRBV7-6 and TRBJ2-6; 8 bases agree with TRBD1. V trimming: 4 bases; J trimming: 2 bases; junction bases outside the gene matches: 7. This CDR3 has 17 residues. Looked up from germline, CDR1 is SGHVS and CDR2 is FNYEAQ. CDR3 sequence reads: CASSWDTGGTGANVLTF. CDR3 coding DNA: TGTGCCAGCAGCTGGGATACAGGGGGGACTGGGGCCAACGTCCTGACTTTC.

The genes are TRBV5-6 and TRBJ2-7; a weak D match, TRBD1 (5 bases). Germline V gives CDR1 SGHDT, CDR2 YYEEEE. The V end was cut by 2 bases, the J end by 3 bases, with 9 bases between. This CDR3 contains 13 residues. CDR3 sequence (DNA): TGTGCCAGCAGCTTACCAGGGAACTACGAGCAGTACTTC. This gives the protein CASSLPGNYEQYF.

The rearrangement joins TRBV4-1 to TRBJ1-2, with 8 bases aligning to TRBD1. Germline loops: CDR1 MGHRA, CDR2 YSYEKL. The V and J ends lost 1 base and 4 bases, in that order; junction bases with no gene match: 8. The CDR3 loop spans 16 amino acids. CDR3 residues: CASSQVLYGTGYGYTF. The CDR3 DNA follows: TGCGCCAGCAGCCAAGTCCTCTACGGGACAGGCTATGGCTACACCTTC.

J is TRBJ2-3 and V is TRBV18, with D possibly matching TRBD1 (6 bases). V was shortened by 2 bases and J by 0 bases, with 9 bases between the two germline ends. Germline V CDR1 and CDR2: KGHSH, LQKENI. The CDR3 has 15 residues. The CDR3 protein is CASSPSQGSTDTQYF. CDR3 in DNA: TGTGCCAGCTCACCATCCCAGGGGAGCACAGATACGCAGTATTTT.